The 19 T cell receptor beta chains reported below all come from one sample, sequenced in a study of blood T cell repertoires in COVID-19. Measured with immunoSEQ multiplex PCR; TCRdb has only the in-frame clones, and not every one. The sample holds approximately 210,000 clones, 80% to 85% seen once. Sequenced input: peripheral blood. The receptors here all came from an elderly woman with COVID-19, enrolled during active disease.

The chain carries TRBV7-2 and TRBJ1-5, with TRBD1 as a possible D gene (5 bases). The germline CDR1 and CDR2 sequences are SGHTA and FQGNSA. V lost 5 bases and J 1 base, leaving 6 bases between the germline ends. The CDR3 totals 13 residues. This CDR3 is CASSDRSNQPQHF. CDR3 coding DNA: TGTGCCAGCAGCGACAGAAGCAATCAGCCCCAGCATTTT. Combining the CDR3 with reference TRBV7-2 and TRBJ1-5 gives the whole variable domain GAGVSQSPSNKVTEKGKDVELRCDPISGHTALYWYRQSLGQGLEFLIYFQGNSAPDKSGLPSDRFSAERTGGSVSTLTIQRTQQEDSAVYLCASSDRSNQPQHFGDGTRLSIL.

The chain carries TRBV10-3 and TRBJ2-2; D is perhaps TRBD1 (6 bases). Per the germline V gene, CDR1 is ENHRY and CDR2 is SYGVKD. V gave up 6 bases and J gave up 1 base, with 18 bases separating them. The CDR3 consists of 17 residues. CDR3 DNA sequence: TGTGCCATCAGCGGAGCGCCGAAGACAGGGAACACCGGGGAGCTGTTTTTT. Translating gives CAISGAPKTGNTGELFF.

CDR3 loop: CASTEQGVGGNTIYF. CDR3 coding DNA: TGTGCCAGCACCGAACAGGGGGTTGGCGGAAACACCATATATTTT. The chain uses TRBV6-5 and TRBJ1-3; TRBD1 aligns across 8 bases. The CDR3 is made up of 15 amino acids. V gave up 7 bases and J gave up 4 bases; unmatched junction bases: 9. The germline gives CDR1 MNHEY, CDR2 SVGAGI.

The V and J genes are TRBV19 and TRBJ2-4, with 8 bases aligning to TRBD1. Looked up from germline, CDR1 is LNHDA and CDR2 is SQIVND (reference sequence). Losses at the gene ends were 6 bases for V and 1 base for J; bases not matched to a gene: 5. The CDR3 sequence is 15 residues long. The CDR3 bases are TGTGCCAGTAGCCGCAGGGGGCTGGCCAAAAACATTCAGTACTTC. It encodes CASSRRGLAKNIQYF.

J is TRBJ1-2 and V is TRBV4-2; D is unresolved. Germline values: CDR1 LGHNA, CDR2 YNFKEQ. The CDR3 loop spans 14 amino acids. Deletions cut 0 bases from V and 6 bases from J, with 11 bases between. The CDR3 bases are TGTGCCAGCAGCCAAGATAGAAGAAAGAATGGCTACACCTTC. Protein sequence: CASSQDRRKNGYTF.

This clone showed up just once. The chain is built from TRBV19 and TRBJ1-1, with a possible D match to TRBD1 (6 bases). V lost 8 bases to trimming and J lost 0 bases, with 7 bases between them. CDR1 and CDR2 from the germline V gene are LNHDA and SQIVND (reference sequence). CDR3 length: 12 amino acids. The CDR3 sequence: CASGQMNTEAFF. DNA of the CDR3: TGTGCCAGTGGACAGATGAACACTGAAGCTTTCTTT. Full variable domain (missing parts from reference TRBV19 and TRBJ1-1): DGGITQSPKYLFRKEGQNVTLSCEQNLNHDAMYWYRQDPGQGLRLIYYSQIVNDFQKGDIAEGYSVSREKKESFPLTVTSAQKNPTAFYLCASGQMNTEAFFGQGTRLTVV.

The chain couples TRBV6-5 to TRBJ1-5; D perhaps matches TRBD1 (5 bases). The germline V and J ends were trimmed by 10 bases and 3 bases, with 13 bases remaining between them. The germline gives CDR1 MNHEY, CDR2 SVGAGI. This CDR3 has 13 residues. In nucleotides, the CDR3 is TGTGCCACTAAGGAGGGACCCAATCAGCCCCAGCATTTT. Its translation is CATKEGPNQPQHF.

V usage is TRBV6-1 and J usage is TRBJ1-1, with D unclear. The CDR3 has 14 residues. CDR1 is MNHNS and CDR2 is SASEGT in the germline V gene. The germline V and J ends were trimmed by 3 bases and 0 bases, with 8 bases remaining between them. CDR3 DNA: TGTGCCAGCAGTGAGCCGGGATTGAACACTGAAGCTTTCTTT. This gives the protein CASSEPGLNTEAFF.

The chain carries TRBV11-3 and TRBJ1-1; D uncertain. There are 14 residues in the CDR3. The V gene lost 1 base and the J gene lost 2 bases, with 8 bases spanning the gap. The germline CDR1 and CDR2 sequences are SGHNT and YENEEA. The CDR3 spells CASSLGGLNTEAFF. The DNA of the CDR3 is TGTGCCAGCAGCTTAGGCGGCTTAAACACTGAAGCTTTCTTT.

The chain links TRBV28 to TRBJ1-4; 12 nucleotides line up with TRBD1. The CDR3 has 21 residues. Germline V lookup: CDR1 MDHEN, CDR2 SYDVKM. After removal of 6 bases from V and 0 bases from J, the junction contained 17 bases not matched to a gene. The DNA for the CDR3 is TGTGCCAGCAGCCGTGGGACAGGGGGCTGGCGTGTATCAGCAACTAATGAAAAACTGTTTTTT. Translating gives CASSRGTGGWRVSATNEKLFF.

The genes are TRBV6-1 and TRBJ1-6; 9 bases match TRBD1. CDR1 and CDR2 (germline): MNHNS, SASEGT. With V trimmed by 4 bases and J by 0 bases, 7 bases remained unmatched. The CDR3 is made up of 18 amino acids. The DNA for the CDR3 is TGTGCCAGCAGTGTTACCGGGACAGGGAGCTCCTATAATTCACCCCTCCACTTT. Protein sequence: CASSVTGTGSSYNSPLHF.

This clone was recorded once. The chain recombines TRBV7-9 with TRBJ2-5, with D possibly being TRBD1 (5 bases). The germline V gene encodes CDR1 SEHNR and CDR2 FQNEAQ (reference sequence). The CDR3 consists of 15 residues. Trimming took off 1 base at V and 1 base at J, with 10 bases between the two ends. Here the CDR3 DNA reads TGTGCCAGCAGCTTAGTCGGCCAGGGCCAAGAGACCCAGTACTTC. It specifies CASSLVGQGQETQYF.

This clone was counted a few times. This chain links TRBV28 with TRBJ1-1; TRBD1 matches at 9 bases. The CDR3 consists of 15 residues. Trimming at V came to 6 bases and at J to 5 bases, leaving 10 bases not matched to a gene. CDR1 is MDHEN and CDR2 is SYDVKM in the germline V gene. DNA of the CDR3: TGTGCCAGCAGGGTCCCGGGACAGGGTTGGACTGAAGCTTTCTTT. Translated, it gives CASRVPGQGWTEAFF.

This chain connects TRBV2 to TRBJ1-2; TRBD1 might be the D (6 bases). V lost 7 bases to trimming and J lost 8 bases, with 11 bases between them. The CDR3 spans 11 residues. CDR1 SNHLY and CDR2 FYNNEI come from the germline V gene. The CDR3 loop is CASNLDRGYTF. The CDR3, as DNA: TGTGCCAGCAACTTGGACAGAGGCTACACCTTC.

The chain is built from TRBV18 and TRBJ1-1; 12 bases map to TRBD1. Germline-derived CDR1 and CDR2 are KGHSH and LQKENI. The CDR3 runs 15 residues. Unmatched junction bases numbered 8, after V lost 7 bases and J lost 5 bases. The CDR3 loop reads CASLPPGQGATEAFF. The CDR3 bases are TGTGCCAGCTTACCTCCGGGACAGGGGGCAACTGAAGCTTTCTTT.

The gene calls are TRBV28 and TRBJ1-2, with D tentatively TRBD1 (6 bases). The V gene lost 5 bases and the J gene lost 1 base, with 11 bases spanning the gap. Germline CDR1 MDHEN, CDR2 SYDVKM. CDR3 length: 14 amino acids. The CDR3 bases are TGTGCCAGCAGTGCTAGGGACATTAACTATGGCTACACCTTC. Its protein is CASSARDINYGYTF.

The rearrangement joins TRBV2 to TRBJ2-1, with 7 bases lining up with TRBD2. CDR1 and CDR2 from the germline V gene are SNHLY and FYNNEI. V gave up 6 bases and J gave up 7 bases; unmatched junction bases: 6. This CDR3 comprises 13 residues. CDR3 loop: CASRAGTTNEQFF. The CDR3 bases are TGTGCCAGCAGAGCCGGGACTACTAATGAGCAGTTCTTC.

The chain has TRBV12-3 or TRBV12-4 and TRBJ1-2, with a tentative D call TRBD1 (5 bases). This CDR3 contains 13 residues. V was clipped by 3 bases and J by 7 bases, with 12 bases between them. CDR3: CASSLGGSGGYTF. CDR3 coding DNA: TGTGCCAGCAGTTTGGGGGGGAGTGGTGGCTACACCTTC.

This clone was counted only a few times. The genes are TRBV7-2 and TRBJ2-7; 16 bases agree with TRBD2. Trimming cost V 5 bases and J 6 bases; bases outside gene matches: 10. The CDR3 is 17 residues long. Germline V gene sequence: CDR1 SGHTA, CDR2 FQGNSA. CDR3 nucleotides: TGTGCCAGCAGCACGTCCCGTGGGACTAGCGGGAGGGGCGAGCAGTACTTC. Translated, it gives CASSTSRGTSGRGEQYF.